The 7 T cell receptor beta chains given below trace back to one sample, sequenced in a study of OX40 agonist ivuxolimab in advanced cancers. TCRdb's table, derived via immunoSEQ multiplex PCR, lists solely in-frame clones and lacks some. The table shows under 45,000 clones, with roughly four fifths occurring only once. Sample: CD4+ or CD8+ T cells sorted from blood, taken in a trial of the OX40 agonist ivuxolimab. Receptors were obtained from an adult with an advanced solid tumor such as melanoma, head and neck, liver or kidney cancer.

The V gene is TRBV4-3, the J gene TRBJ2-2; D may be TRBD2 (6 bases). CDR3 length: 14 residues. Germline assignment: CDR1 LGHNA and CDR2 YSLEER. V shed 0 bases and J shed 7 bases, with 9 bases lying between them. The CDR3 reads CASSQEGGGGELFF. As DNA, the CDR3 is TGCGCCAGCAGCCAAGAGGGAGGCGGCGGGGAGCTGTTTTTT.

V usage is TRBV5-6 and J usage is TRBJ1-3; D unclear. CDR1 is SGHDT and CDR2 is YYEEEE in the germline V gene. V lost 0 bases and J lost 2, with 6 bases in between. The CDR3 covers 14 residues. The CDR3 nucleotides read TGTGCCAGCAGCTTGGACGGAGCTGGAAACACCATATATTTT. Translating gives CASSLDGAGNTIYF. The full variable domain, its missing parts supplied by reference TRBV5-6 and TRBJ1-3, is DAGVTQSPTHLIKTRGQQVTLRCSPKSGHDTVSWYQQALGQGPQFIFQYYEEEERQRGNFPDRFSGHQFPNYSSELNVNALLLGDSALYLCASSLDGAGNTIYFGEGSWLTVV.

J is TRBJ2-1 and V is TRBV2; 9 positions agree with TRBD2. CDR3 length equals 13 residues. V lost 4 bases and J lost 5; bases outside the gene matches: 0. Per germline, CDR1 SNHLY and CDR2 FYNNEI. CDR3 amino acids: CASSGLADNEQFF. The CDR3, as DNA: TGTGCCAGCAGTGGACTAGCGGACAATGAGCAGTTCTTC.

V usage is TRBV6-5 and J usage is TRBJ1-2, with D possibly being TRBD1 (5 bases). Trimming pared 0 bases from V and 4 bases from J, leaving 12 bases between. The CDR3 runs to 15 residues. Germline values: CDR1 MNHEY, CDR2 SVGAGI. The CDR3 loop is CASSYSITGFYGYTF. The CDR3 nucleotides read TGTGCCAGCAGTTACTCGATCACAGGATTCTATGGCTACACCTTC.

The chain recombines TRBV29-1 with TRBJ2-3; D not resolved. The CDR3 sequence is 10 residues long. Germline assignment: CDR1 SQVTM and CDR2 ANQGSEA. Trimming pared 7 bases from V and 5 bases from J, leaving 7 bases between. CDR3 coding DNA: TGCAGCGCTGGGGTAGATACGCAGTATTTT. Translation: CSAGVDTQYF.

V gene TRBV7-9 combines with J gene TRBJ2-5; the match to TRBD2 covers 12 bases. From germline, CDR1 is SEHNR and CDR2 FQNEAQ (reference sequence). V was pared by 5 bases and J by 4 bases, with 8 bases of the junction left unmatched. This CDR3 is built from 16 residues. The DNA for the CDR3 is TGTGCCAGCAGCCAGAGACTAGCGGGAGCAGGAGAGACCCAGTACTTC. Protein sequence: CASSQRLAGAGETQYF.

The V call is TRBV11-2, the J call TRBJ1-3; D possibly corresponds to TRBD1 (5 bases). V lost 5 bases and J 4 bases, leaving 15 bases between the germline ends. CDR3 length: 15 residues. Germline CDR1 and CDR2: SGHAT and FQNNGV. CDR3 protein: CASSPGPLSGNTIYF. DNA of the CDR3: TGTGCCAGCAGCCCGGGGCCTCTTTCAGGAAACACCATATATTTT.